This TCR beta chain was observed in a study of control samples from healthy donors and cancer patients. The repertoire was sequenced with immunoSEQ multiplex PCR; TCRdb's copy has only in-frame clones and lacks some. This sample has 390,000 or so clones, with around nine tenths found just once. The germline V and J ends were trimmed by 4 bases and 7 bases, with 10 bases remaining between them. The CDR3 contains 12 residues. The clonotype was recovered from a man aged 40-49 years with head and neck cancer. Sequencing was done on a sample of PBMCs. The chain is built from TRBV12-3 or TRBV12-4 and TRBJ1-2; D perhaps matches TRBD1 (6 bases). Written as DNA, the CDR3 is TGTGCCAGCAGTTCGGGGGGCCGTGGCTACACCTTC. This sequence encodes CASSSGGRGYTF.